The entry below describes one T cell receptor beta chain. The clone's antigen remains unknown. Base qualities are not at hand, and no much larger clone is one base apart. Patients were not receiving therapy at sample collection, though earlier treatments ranged from chemotherapy, radiotherapy, surgery and immunotherapy to none. After thawing, cells were enriched for T lymphocytes using a negative-selection kit, with EpCAM beads added for tumor-infiltrating lymphocytes. Memory CD8 T cells were sorted using a CD8+CD4-CD45RA- gate, without regard to whether the cells expressed CCR7. Before analysis, peripheral blood mononuclear cells were separated on a Ficoll-Paque PLUS gradient and then cryopreserved. On a FACSAria II, each population was sorted to roughly 99% purity, and the resulting cell pellets were frozen for TCR sequencing with no culture step. Trimming leaves V shorter by 3 bases and J shorter by 2 bases, with the junction holding 9 bases beyond the gene matches. Via the germline V gene (reference sequence), CDR1 is GTSNPN and CDR2 SVGIG. From cysteine to phenylalanine, the CDR3 is 16 amino acids long. This entry keeps only the CDR3 DNA: 48 bases, framed from base 1.

The sample originates from a study of CD39 and CD103 CD8 tumor-infiltrating T cells (dated 2018 in TCRdb). Turning to the overall study: Repertoire comparisons were shown for an HPV-positive HNSCC, an HPV-negative HNSCC, an ovarian cancer and a melanoma patient. Repertoires of CD8 TIL subsets defined by CD103 and CD39 were compared with peripheral memory CD8 T cells by TCRbeta CDR3 deep sequencing. Study-wide findings and limitations: DP CD8 TILs appeared to be more oligoclonal than DN and SP CD8 TILs and blood memory CD8 T cells, with about 55-86% covered by the top 30 clonotypes. Clonotypes from DP TILs were seldom detected in blood or uninvolved lymph node, while clonotypes from DN TILs overlapped to a large extent with peripheral memory CD8 repertoires.

Genomic DNA was extracted with the DNeasy Blood and Tissue Kit from approximately 10,000 to 100,000 sorted cells per subset. The immunoSEQ service sequenced and mapped the TCRbeta V-J or V-D-J regions, with coverage above 8x for each sample. In the source study's methods: Analysis was restricted to productive rearrangements exported from the immunoSEQ Analyzer platform, and clonality was assessed using the 500 most abundant clones. The Morisita-Horn similarity index and the Jaccard index were used to quantify the overlap in repertoires between populations. Morisita-Horn similarity between CD8 T-cell subset TCR repertoires was measured in over 5 cancer patients. TCRdb limited this immuneACCESS table to in-frame rearrangements with V and J called. A share of clones is missing; checked studies link under half to unresolved V genes, and the rest is unexplained. That table furnishes V, J and clone size, whereas the DNA furnished D and trimming. The sample table contains approximately 5,000 clones; only one count was recorded for roughly 70% of them. 9.5% to 15% of the sample goes to the ten largest clones.

The origin of this receptor is a human donor with head and neck squamous cell carcinoma. Rearrangement joined TRBV30 to TRBJ2-5, and 10 bases in between align with TRBD2. Sequencing was performed on CD8+ T cells sorted from blood. The sample's cell subset or site label, decoded: total memory CD8 T cells (CD45RA-CCR7+/-) from blood or uninvolved lymph node. The base sequence is TGTGCCTGGAGCAATAAAAGAGCGGGGGGGCAAGAGACCCAGTACTTC. This gives the protein CAWSNKRAGGQETQYF.